The source of this T cell receptor beta chain is a study of shared T cell receptors in the human thymus. TCRdb keeps only in-frame clones here, not all; method: immunoSEQ multiplex PCR. The table records about 500,000 clones, about four fifths of them present only once. The same data also went into a second study, on human thymus T cells. This second study notes: Thymus was obtained from resections taken during corrective heart surgery.

The sequence came from a boy under two years old with a congenital heart defect. Sequencing was carried out using thymocytes.

The DNA for the CDR3 is TGTGCCAGTAGTGGGGGACTAGCGGGATCAGATACGCAGTATTTT. Encoded protein: CASSGGLAGSDTQYF. The chain employs TRBV19 and TRBJ2-3; 13 bases line up with TRBD2. After removal of 5 bases from V and 4 bases from J, the junction contained 3 bases not matched to a gene. Germline-derived CDR1 and CDR2 are LNHDA and SQIVND (reference sequence). The CDR3 length is 15 residues.